Listed here are 18 T cell receptor beta chains from one sample, sequenced in a study of T cell changes during pregnancy in multiple sclerosis. This table comes from immunoSEQ multiplex PCR, and its TCRdb copy is limited to in-frame clones, with some not included. There are 100,000 or so clones in the sample; around 93% occur only once, and over 0.7% lies in the top ten. The sequencing here drew on peripheral blood, taken before pregnancy. These receptors originate from a female donor with multiple sclerosis, enrolled in a pregnancy study.

CDR3 bases: TGCGCCAGCAGTCGCGAGGTCTCCTACAATGAGCAGTTCTTC. It is translated as CASSREVSYNEQFF. The genes are TRBV5-1 and TRBJ2-1, with unresolved D. In germline, CDR1 is SGHRS, CDR2 YFSETQ. The CDR3 length is 14 residues. Trimming shortened V by 5 bases and J by 0 bases, and 9 bases separated the two germline ends.

The V and J genes are TRBV14 and TRBJ2-5, with 7 bases identical to TRBD1. From germline, CDR1 is SGHDN and CDR2 FVKESK. Trimming at V came to 7 bases and at J to 5 bases, leaving 13 bases not matched to a gene. This CDR3 has 15 residues. The CDR3 DNA reads as TGTGCCAGCACCATTCGAGACAGGGTCGATGAGACCCAGTACTTC. The encoded protein is CASTIRDRVDETQYF.

The chain combines TRBV4-1 with TRBJ1-3; D unresolved. The ends were cut back, 2 bases at V and 4 bases at J, with 9 bases in the middle. There are 14 residues in the CDR3. Germline V gene lookup returns CDR1 MGHRA and CDR2 YSYEKL. The CDR3 protein is CASSQYPRGNTIYF. DNA for the CDR3: TGCGCCAGCAGCCAATATCCCAGGGGAAACACCATATATTTT.

The gene calls are TRBV7-9 and TRBJ1-1, with D unclear. CDR3 length equals 14 residues. Germline CDR1 reads SEHNR; CDR2 reads FQNEAQ (reference sequence). V lost 2 bases and J 0 bases, leaving 7 bases between the germline ends. DNA for the CDR3: TGTGCCAGCAGCTTACCGGGTTTGAACACTGAAGCTTTCTTT. Protein sequence: CASSLPGLNTEAFF.

The chain uses TRBV5-4 and TRBJ1-1, with 7 bases aligning to TRBD1. The germline V gene has CDR1 SGHNT and CDR2 YYREEE (reference sequence). The CDR3 sequence is 13 residues long. V shed 1 base, J shed 7 bases, and the junction held 4 bases outside the gene matches. This chain's CDR3 is CASSLKQGIEAFF. CDR3 coding DNA: TGTGCCAGCAGCTTGAAACAGGGGATTGAAGCTTTCTTT.

The chain links TRBV5-1 to TRBJ2-7, with TRBD2 identical over 8 bases. Looked up from germline, CDR1 is SGHRS and CDR2 is YFSETQ. Trimming removed 8 bases from V and 2 bases from J; junction bases left unmatched: 6. The CDR3 is made up of 13 amino acids. The CDR3 sequence: CASTGTRAYEQYF. Written as DNA, the CDR3 is TGCGCCAGTACCGGGACTAGAGCCTACGAGCAGTACTTC.

The chain carries TRBV10-3 and TRBJ1-2; 9 bases match TRBD1. The ends lost 0 bases at V and 7 bases at J; junction bases unmatched: 6. In germline, CDR1 is ENHRY, CDR2 SYGVKD. The CDR3 loop spans 15 amino acids. The CDR3 nucleotides are TGTGCCATCAGTGAGTCGGGACAGGGTGGAAGTGGCTACACCTTC. Translation: CAISESGQGGSGYTF.

This chain joins TRBV5-4 and TRBJ2-3, with 7 bases aligning to TRBD2. The CDR3 has 16 residues. V lost 0 bases to trimming and J lost 0 bases; unmatched junction nucleotides: 4. Germline loops: CDR1 SGHNT, CDR2 YYREEE (reference sequence). CDR3 in DNA: TGTGCCAGCAGCTTGGGAGTCGGGGGGAGCACAGATACGCAGTATTTT. Its protein product is CASSLGVGGSTDTQYF. The whole variable domain, filled in from reference TRBV5-4 and TRBJ2-3, reads ETGVTQSPTHLIKTRGQQVTLRCSSQSGHNTVSWYQQALGQGPQFIFQYYREEENGRGNFPPRFSGLQFPNYSSELNVNALELDDSALYLCASSLGVGGSTDTQYFGPGTRLTVL.

The rearrangement links TRBV9 to TRBJ2-3; 7 bases match TRBD1. In germline, CDR1 is SGDLS, CDR2 YYNGEE. Trimming at V came to 2 bases and at J to 1 base, leaving 4 bases not matched to a gene. CDR3 length: 15 residues. The CDR3 protein is CASSVSGGGTDTQYF. CDR3 DNA sequence: TGTGCCAGCAGCGTTTCAGGGGGTGGCACAGATACGCAGTATTTT.

Notes on this clone: Other nucleotide sequences in the sample specify the same CDR3. The V and J genes are TRBV10-3 and TRBJ2-7; possible D gene TRBD2, 6 bases. V lost 0 bases and J lost 1, with 7 bases in between. The CDR3 is 14 amino acids. Germline V gene lookup returns CDR1 ENHRY and CDR2 SYGVKD. The CDR3 DNA follows: TGTGCCATCAGTGAGTCGGGGGGATCCTACGAGCAGTACTTC. Its protein product is CAISESGGSYEQYF.

The CDR3 region is CASSLAGSMNTEAFF. CDR3 nucleotide sequence: TGTGCCAGCAGCTTGGCAGGTTCCATGAACACTGAAGCTTTCTTT. The rearrangement uses TRBV5-4 and TRBJ1-1; D is unclear. Looked up from germline, CDR1 is SGHNT and CDR2 is YYREEE (reference sequence). Trimming removed 0 bases at V and 0 bases at J, with 9 bases between. This CDR3 spans 15 amino acids.

The chain is built from TRBV11-2 and TRBJ2-7; TRBD2 matches at 7 bases. The germline CDR1 and CDR2 sequences are SGHAT and FQNNGV. This CDR3 spans 15 amino acids. J was trimmed by 2 bases and V by 5 bases; bases with no gene match: 9. CDR3 in DNA: TGTGCCAGCAGCCTTATATCGGGGGGACCCTACGAGCAGTACTTC. As protein: CASSLISGGPYEQYF.

The rearrangement links TRBV7-2 to TRBJ2-1, with a weak D call TRBD1 (6 bases). CDR3 length: 16 amino acids. The V gene lost 1 base and the J gene lost 7 bases, with 17 bases spanning the gap. Germline CDR1 is SGHTA and CDR2 is FQGNSA. CDR3 DNA: TGTGCCAGCAGCTTAGAGCCAATGGGGGCAGGAAATGAGCAGTTCTTC. Translated, it gives CASSLEPMGAGNEQFF. The full variable domain, its missing parts supplied by reference TRBV7-2 and TRBJ2-1, is GAGVSQSPSNKVTEKGKDVELRCDPISGHTALYWYRQSLGQGLEFLIYFQGNSAPDKSGLPSDRFSAERTGGSVSTLTIQRTQQEDSAVYLCASSLEPMGAGNEQFFGPGTRLTVL.

The chain has TRBV30 and TRBJ2-2; maybe TRBD1 (5 bases). Per germline, CDR1 GTSNPN and CDR2 SVGIG (reference sequence). CDR3 length: 15 residues. V lost 1 base and J lost 3, with 12 bases in between. For the CDR3, the DNA is TGTGCCTGGAGTGAAACAGGTAACTACACCGGGGAGCTGTTTTTT. The encoded protein is CAWSETGNYTGELFF.

This chain connects TRBV5-1 to TRBJ1-2; D unresolved. Germline V CDR1 and CDR2: SGHRS, YFSETQ. Between the trimmed V and J ends, which lost 0 bases and 2 bases, there was a span of 5 bases. The CDR3 is 13 amino acids. The CDR3: CASSLGVNYGYTF. Here the CDR3 DNA reads TGCGCCAGCAGCTTGGGAGTAAACTATGGCTACACCTTC.

The chain joins TRBV13 to TRBJ2-5, with D possibly TRBD1 on 6 matching bases. The V end lost 0 bases, the J end lost 10 bases, and 12 bases lay between the germline ends. The CDR3 has 13 residues. Per the germline V gene, CDR1 is PRHDT and CDR2 is FYEKMQ (reference sequence). The CDR3 nucleotides are TGTGCCAGCAGCTTAGGGTCAGGGGCGGACCAGTACTTC. Translating it yields CASSLGSGADQYF.

Only one count was recorded for this clone. This chain connects TRBV12-5 to TRBJ1-1; D may be TRBD1 (6 bases). V was clipped by 7 bases and J by 8 bases, with 17 bases between them. Germline CDR1 is LGHNT and CDR2 is FRNRAP. The CDR3 covers 13 residues. The chain's CDR3 is CASAKFVGQEAFF. The CDR3 region has the DNA TGTGCTAGTGCCAAGTTCGTGGGACAAGAAGCTTTCTTT. The whole variable domain, filled in from reference TRBV12-5 and TRBJ1-1, reads DARVTQTPRHKVTEMGQEVTMRCQPILGHNTVFWYRQTMMQGLELLAYFRNRAPLDDSGMPKDRFSAEMPDATLATLKIQPSEPRDSAVYFCASAKFVGQEAFFGQGTRLTVV.

The V gene is TRBV4-3, the J gene TRBJ2-7, with a weak D call TRBD2 (5 bases). V lost 0 bases, J lost 6 bases, and 9 bases lay in between. Per the germline V gene, CDR1 is LGHNA and CDR2 is YSLEER. CDR3 length equals 13 residues. This CDR3 is CASSQDRGIEQYF. The CDR3, as DNA: TGCGCCAGCAGCCAAGATCGGGGAATCGAGCAGTACTTC.